Each of the 23 T cell receptor beta chains below was sequenced from the same sample in a study of cytomegalovirus exposure and HLA in healthy donors. In the PCR, 60 Vbeta and 13 Jbeta primers were used. TCRdb keeps only in-frame clones here, not all; method: immunoSEQ multiplex PCR. This sample has about 180,000 clones, with about four fifths found just once. What was sequenced was PBMCs. These receptors were obtained from a woman in her 50s in good health and CMV-seropositive.

The J gene is TRBJ2-3, the V gene TRBV27; 9 nucleotides align to TRBD2. The length of the CDR3 is 14 residues. Germline V gene sequence: CDR1 MNHEY, CDR2 SMNVEV (reference sequence). J gave up 1 base and V 10 bases, and 6 bases lay outside the gene matches. The CDR3 region is CATYLAGRTDTQYF. The CDR3 coding sequence is TGTGCCACCTATCTAGCGGGGCGCACAGATACGCAGTATTTT.

The V call is TRBV2, the J call TRBJ1-5; D is unclear. With 6 bases removed from V and 2 bases from J, the gap between germline ends came to 14 bases. This CDR3 spans 15 amino acids. Per the germline V gene, CDR1 is SNHLY and CDR2 is FYNNEI. The CDR3 DNA sequence: TGTGCCAGCAGATCAAGTAGCCAAGGCAATCAGCCCCAGCATTTT. Translation: CASRSSSQGNQPQHF.

V is TRBV5-1 and J is TRBJ2-3; 8 nucleotides match TRBD2. The CDR3 consists of 16 residues. Germline loops: CDR1 SGHRS, CDR2 YFSETQ. V was pared by 4 bases and J by 1 base, with 8 bases of the junction left unmatched. The CDR3: CASSTQTLAGTDTQYF. The CDR3 DNA sequence: TGCGCCAGCAGCACCCAAACACTAGCGGGCACAGATACGCAGTATTTT.

The chain uses TRBV6-5 and TRBJ2-2, with 7 bases aligning to TRBD2. This CDR3 region has 15 residues. CDR1 and CDR2 (germline): MNHEY, SVGAGI. V gave up 10 bases and J gave up 1 base; unmatched junction bases: 9. DNA of the CDR3: TGTGCCACCAGGATCGGGGGGTTGAACACCGGGGAGCTGTTTTTT. Protein sequence: CATRIGGLNTGELFF.

The chain uses TRBV5-5 and TRBJ1-3; TRBD1 matches 10 bases. With 4 bases clipped from V and 8 bases from J, the junction kept 6 bases outside the gene matches. CDR3 length: 14 residues. Germline V gene sequence: CDR1 SGHKS, CDR2 YYEKEE (reference sequence). Here the CDR3 reads CASSVTGGAHTIYF. CDR3 sequence (DNA): TGTGCCAGCAGCGTGACAGGGGGCGCGCACACCATATATTTT.

The chain links TRBV2 to TRBJ1-1, with D possibly matching TRBD1 (5 bases). The ends were cut back, 7 bases at V and 2 bases at J, with 14 bases in the middle. CDR1 and CDR2 (germline): SNHLY, FYNNEI. The length of the CDR3 is 14 residues. The CDR3 loop reads CASIAGQGNTEAFF. The CDR3 bases are TGTGCCAGCATCGCCGGACAAGGTAACACTGAAGCTTTCTTT.

This chain connects TRBV12-5 to TRBJ2-1, with 7 bases lining up with TRBD2. The CDR3 sequence is 14 residues long. From germline, CDR1 is LGHNT and CDR2 FRNRAP. Trimming took 5 bases from V and 4 from J; bases not matched to a gene: 5. CDR3 bases: TGTGCTAGTGGTAAGCGGGGAGCTTACAATGAGCAGTTCTTC. This gives the protein CASGKRGAYNEQFF.

The chain is built from TRBV5-4 and TRBJ1-2; 7 positions match TRBD1. The CDR3 is 15 residues long. The V gene end was trimmed by 4 bases and the J gene end by 6 bases; junction bases not matched to a gene: 12. Looked up from germline, CDR1 is SGHNT and CDR2 is YYREEE (reference sequence). Here the CDR3 DNA reads TGTGCCAGCAGCACTCGCGGAGGCAGGGGGGATGGCTACACCTTC. Amino acids: CASSTRGGRGDGYTF.

The chain uses TRBV19 and TRBJ2-4; possibly TRBD1 for D (5 bases). CDR1 LNHDA and CDR2 SQIVND come from the germline V gene (reference sequence). This CDR3 contains 14 residues. The germline V and J ends were trimmed by 7 bases and 8 bases, with 18 bases remaining between them. The CDR3 loop reads CASTQGNPWDIQYF. The CDR3 coding sequence is TGTGCCAGTACCCAGGGCAATCCATGGGACATTCAGTACTTC. The full variable domain, with the rest looked up from reference TRBV19 and TRBJ2-4, is DGGITQSPKYLFRKEGQNVTLSCEQNLNHDAMYWYRQDPGQGLRLIYYSQIVNDFQKGDIAEGYSVSREKKESFPLTVTSAQKNPTAFYLCASTQGNPWDIQYFGAGTRLSVL.

This clone was recorded once. The rearrangement joins TRBV7-3 to TRBJ2-2, with 7 bases that match TRBD2. Germline CDR1 is SGHTA and CDR2 is FQGTGA. This CDR3 is 15 amino acids long. J gave up 4 bases and V 1 base, and 3 bases lay outside the gene matches. This CDR3 is CASSLKGTITGELFF. As DNA, the CDR3 is TGTGCCAGCAGCTTAAAGGGGACTATCACCGGGGAGCTGTTTTTT.

This chain links TRBV2 with TRBJ2-7; D gene unclear. V was pared by 5 bases and J by 6 bases, with 8 bases between. The CDR3 runs 11 residues. CDR1 is SNHLY, CDR2 FYNNEI, per germline. CDR3 DNA sequence: TGTGCCAGCAGTCAGTCGTCCGAGCAGTACTTC. Its translation: CASSQSSEQYF.

This clone appeared once. The chain employs TRBV28 and TRBJ1-5; D remains unclear. V was pared by 2 bases and J by 6 bases, with 5 bases between. The CDR3 is made up of 12 amino acids. The germline CDR1 and CDR2 sequences are MDHEN and SYDVKM. This CDR3 reads CASSLGSQPQHF. CDR3 bases: TGTGCCAGCAGTTTAGGCAGTCAGCCCCAGCATTTT.

The chain recombines TRBV11-2 with TRBJ2-5; D is unresolved. Germline CDR1 is SGHAT and CDR2 is FQNNGV. With 5 bases removed from V and 1 base from J, the gap between germline ends came to 11 bases. This CDR3 contains 14 residues. The CDR3 region is CASSPTTLQETQYF. DNA for the CDR3: TGTGCCAGCAGCCCGACAACGCTCCAAGAGACCCAGTACTTC. Looking up the rest from reference TRBV11-2 and TRBJ2-5 gives the full variable domain: EAGVAQSPRYKIIEKRQSVAFWCNPISGHATLYWYQQILGQGPKLLIQFQNNGVVDDSQLPKDRFSAERLKGVDSTLKIQPAKLEDSAVYLCASSPTTLQETQYFGPGTRLLVL.

The gene calls are TRBV11-2 and TRBJ2-5, with 10 bases lining up with TRBD1. Germline CDR1 SGHAT, CDR2 FQNNGV. The CDR3 is made up of 16 amino acids. Losses at the gene ends were 5 bases for V and 2 bases for J; bases not matched to a gene: 8. The CDR3 sequence: CASSRRTGGGQETQYF. The CDR3 DNA follows: TGTGCCAGCAGCCGCCGGACAGGGGGAGGACAAGAGACCCAGTACTTC.

V gene TRBV9 combines with J gene TRBJ2-2, with 10 bases identical to TRBD2. This CDR3 comprises 16 residues. Germline CDR1 and CDR2: SGDLS and YYNGEE. V dropped 4 bases and J dropped 7; count of bases not matched to a gene: 10. For the CDR3, the DNA is TGTGCCAGCAGCCGAGGGCTAGCGGGAGTCGGCGGGGAGCTGTTTTTT. Translating it yields CASSRGLAGVGGELFF.

The chain carries TRBV28 and TRBJ2-7, with 8 nucleotides matching TRBD1. Germline V gives CDR1 MDHEN, CDR2 SYDVKM. After removal of 3 bases from V and 3 bases from J, the junction contained 1 base not matched to a gene. This CDR3 comprises 13 residues. In nucleotides, the CDR3 is TGTGCCAGCAGTTTGGGACAGGACTACGAGCAGTACTTC. Translated: CASSLGQDYEQYF.

The chain combines TRBV6-1 with TRBJ2-7; 7 bases line up with TRBD1. The CDR3 consists of 14 residues. CDR1 is MNHNS and CDR2 is SASEGT in the germline V gene. With 7 bases clipped from V and 6 bases from J, the junction kept 12 bases outside the gene matches. The CDR3 nucleotides are TGTGCCAGCACCCCCCGGACAGGAGATTTCGAGCAGTACTTC. This codes for CASTPRTGDFEQYF.

J is TRBJ2-2 and V is TRBV7-2; no firm D call. Germline CDR1 is SGHTA and CDR2 is FQGNSA. V was pared by 2 bases and J by 6 bases, with 7 bases between. CDR3 length equals 13 residues. The CDR3, as DNA: TGTGCCAGCAGCTTACGTTTCCCCGGGGAGCTGTTTTTT. Amino acids: CASSLRFPGELFF.

This chain uses TRBV4-1 with TRBJ2-1; the D gene is possibly TRBD2 (5 bases). Between the trimmed V and J ends, which lost 2 bases and 0 bases, there was a span of 8 bases. Germline V gene lookup returns CDR1 MGHRA and CDR2 YSYEKL. The CDR3 runs to 15 residues. The CDR3 is CASSQREGSYNEQFF. The DNA for the CDR3 is TGCGCCAGCAGCCAAAGAGAGGGCTCCTACAATGAGCAGTTCTTC.

This sequence joins TRBV5-6 and TRBJ1-5; D may be TRBD1 (5 bases). Germline V gene sequence: CDR1 SGHDT, CDR2 YYEEEE. The CDR3 is 14 amino acids. The V gene lost 0 bases and the J gene lost 1 base, with 5 bases spanning the gap. The CDR3 nucleotides are TGTGCCAGCAGCTTGGCAGGGAGCAATCAGCCCCAGCATTTT. Translation gives CASSLAGSNQPQHF.

This sequence joins TRBV28 and TRBJ1-2; possible D gene TRBD1, 6 bases. The CDR3 sequence is 14 residues long. The V and J ends lost 6 bases and 6 bases respectively, with 17 bases between them. Germline CDR1 reads MDHEN; CDR2 reads SYDVKM. CDR3 in amino acids: CASSPTGRAHGYTF. The CDR3 nucleotides read TGTGCCAGCAGCCCGACAGGCAGGGCGCATGGCTACACCTTC.

The chain uses TRBV11-2 and TRBJ2-7, with 7 bases lining up with TRBD2. V trimming: 4 bases; J trimming: 3 bases; junction bases outside the gene matches: 9. The CDR3 is 15 amino acids. Germline lookup yields CDR1 SGHAT and CDR2 FQNNGV. The CDR3 sequence is CASSSISGTSYEQYF. Written as DNA, the CDR3 is TGTGCCAGCAGCTCTATAAGCGGGACCAGCTACGAGCAGTACTTC.

This clone occurred a few times. This chain joins TRBV7-3 and TRBJ2-7; weak D call: TRBD2 (5 bases). V lost 1 base to trimming and J lost 5 bases, with 9 bases between them. The CDR3 loop spans 13 amino acids. From germline, CDR1 is SGHTA and CDR2 FQGTGA. Here the CDR3 DNA reads TGTGCCAGCAGCTTAAGAGGGTGGGACGAGCAGTACTTC. This encodes CASSLRGWDEQYF.